This T cell receptor beta chain was identified in a study of breast tumors, draining lymph nodes, adjacent tissues. Study-wide results and limits: The data were judged consistent with most tumor T cells coming from lymph node and expanding in tumor.

Samples came from axillary lymph nodes draining the breast cancer. MiXCR, applied by TCRdb to the multiplex PCR reads, yields one record per CDR3 protein. In the table there are some 130,000 distinct CDR3 sequences, about 20% of which are singletons. With 4 bases removed from V and 6 bases from J, the gap between germline ends came to 26 bases. This CDR3 region has 19 residues. In germline, CDR1 is SGHRS, CDR2 YFSETQ. As regards this clonotype: Its target is unknown. This clone may be a read error of a much larger clone one base away.

Sequencing used axillary lymph node tissue. The rearrangement links TRBV5-1 to TRBJ2-6; TRBD1 is a possible D gene (5 bases). This receptor was obtained from a female donor with breast cancer. Some clones in this sample may be carry-over from other donors' samples. CDR3 coding DNA: TGCGCCAGCAGCCTCCAGGGCTCCACTCGAGTCGACGAGGCCAACGTCCTGACTTTC. Protein product: CASSLQGSTRVDEANVLTF.